This paragraph reports one TCR beta chain. Its target is unknown. These data are taken from a study of T cell responses to AZD1222 COVID-19 vaccine. Germline V gene lookup returns CDR1 SGHTA and CDR2 FQGNSA. The CDR3 consists of 19 residues. With 0 bases clipped from V and 2 bases from J, the junction kept 12 bases outside the gene matches. TCRdb's table, derived via immunoSEQ multiplex PCR, lists solely in-frame clones and lacks some. This table holds roughly 51,000 clones, around 89% found once. Second-dose schedules of about 4 or about 12 weeks were combined. General study findings and limits: The sample set comprised mostly white British donors with more females, and clonal diversity was possibly underestimated. Just a handful of people given AZD1222 tested seropositive at baseline.

The chain carries TRBV7-2 and TRBJ2-5, with 10 nucleotides matching TRBD2. The sample was peripheral blood, taken 28 days after the second AZD1222 dose. The sequence came from an adult who received the AZD1222 COVID-19 vaccine. CDR3 amino acids: CASSLAWRLAGDEQETQYF. In nucleotides, the CDR3 is TGTGCCAGCAGCTTAGCGTGGCGGCTAGCGGGAGATGAACAAGAGACCCAGTACTTC.